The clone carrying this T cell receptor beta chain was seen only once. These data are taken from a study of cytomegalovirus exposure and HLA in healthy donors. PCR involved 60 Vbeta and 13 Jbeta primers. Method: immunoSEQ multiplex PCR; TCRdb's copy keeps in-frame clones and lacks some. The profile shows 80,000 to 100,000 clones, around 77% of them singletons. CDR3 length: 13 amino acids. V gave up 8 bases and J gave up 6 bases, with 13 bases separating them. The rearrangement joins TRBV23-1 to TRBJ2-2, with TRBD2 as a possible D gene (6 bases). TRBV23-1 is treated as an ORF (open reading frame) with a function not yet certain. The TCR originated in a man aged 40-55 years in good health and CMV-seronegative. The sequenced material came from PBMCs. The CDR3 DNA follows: TGCGCCAGCGACAAACGCGGGGCCGGGGAGCTGTTTTTT. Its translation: CASDKRGAGELFF.